The next 30 T cell receptor beta chains were all read from a single sample in a study of cytomegalovirus exposure and HLA in healthy donors. 60 Vbeta and 13 Jbeta primers were used in PCR. The repertoire was sequenced with immunoSEQ multiplex PCR; TCRdb's copy has only in-frame clones and lacks some. The sample records approximately 150,000 clones, roughly 10% being singletons. Sequenced sample: PBMCs. All receptors come from a male donor in good health and CMV-seronegative.

This clone was found a few times. CDR3 protein: CASSLVPTSGGNTYNEQFF. Written as DNA, the CDR3 is TGCGCCAGCAGCTTGGTTCCGACTAGCGGGGGGAACACCTACAATGAGCAGTTCTTC. The V and J genes are TRBV5-1 and TRBJ2-1; 13 nucleotides align to TRBD2. Unmatched junction bases numbered 8, after V lost 0 bases and J lost 2 bases. This CDR3 has 19 residues. Germline CDR1 SGHRS, CDR2 YFSETQ.

CDR3 coding DNA: TGTGCCAGCAGCTTGGTGGGGGCCGACGAGCAGTACTTC. Translated, it gives CASSLVGADEQYF. The rearrangement links TRBV5-4 to TRBJ2-7, with D perhaps matching TRBD1 (6 bases). Deletions cut 0 bases from V and 5 bases from J, with 9 bases between. The CDR3 has 13 residues. Germline lookup yields CDR1 SGHNT and CDR2 YYREEE (reference sequence). Drawing the rest from reference TRBV5-4 and TRBJ2-7, the complete variable domain is ETGVTQSPTHLIKTRGQQVTLRCSSQSGHNTVSWYQQALGQGPQFIFQYYREEENGRGNFPPRFSGLQFPNYSSELNVNALELDDSALYLCASSLVGADEQYFGPGTRLTVT.

This clone was observed a few times. The chain recombines TRBV7-3 with TRBJ2-5, with 12 bases that match TRBD1. The trim removed 5 bases at V and 5 bases at J, leaving 6 bases unmatched. Per germline, CDR1 SGHTA and CDR2 FQGTGA. The CDR3 runs to 15 residues. The CDR3 loop is CASSGDRGRGETQYF. The CDR3 DNA reads as TGTGCCAGCAGCGGGGACAGGGGGCGCGGGGAGACCCAGTACTTC.

This clone was observed a handful of times. This chain links TRBV6-5 with TRBJ2-5; D might be TRBD1 (6 bases). The J call may be in error: the DNA end matches TRBJ2-7 better. This CDR3 spans 14 amino acids. Looked up from germline, CDR1 is MNHEY and CDR2 is SVGAGI. In nucleotides, the CDR3 is TGTGCCAGCAGTTACGAGGGCAGGGGTAACGAGCAGTACTTC. This gives the protein CASSYEGRGNEQYF.

The sample holds a few counts of this clone. The chain uses TRBV7-2 and TRBJ2-7; 7 bases agree with TRBD2. The CDR3 is 16 residues long. Per germline, CDR1 SGHTA and CDR2 FQGNSA. Trimming took 1 base from V and 4 from J; bases not matched to a gene: 10. CDR3 protein: CASSLGGGGRTYEQYF. CDR3 bases: TGTGCCAGCAGCTTAGGGGGGGGAGGGCGAACATACGAGCAGTACTTC. Together with reference TRBV7-2 and TRBJ2-7, the CDR3 gives the full variable domain: GAGVSQSPSNKVTEKGKDVELRCDPISGHTALYWYRQSLGQGLEFLIYFQGNSAPDKSGLPSDRFSAERTGGSVSTLTIQRTQQEDSAVYLCASSLGGGGRTYEQYFGPGTRLTVT.

This clone was found a few times. The rearrangement joins TRBV11-2 to TRBJ2-7, with D possibly matching TRBD2 (5 bases). CDR1 is SGHAT and CDR2 is FQNNGV in the germline V gene. CDR3 length: 14 residues. V dropped 5 bases and J dropped 5 bases, with 16 bases sitting between them. This CDR3 reads CASSPTTGSHEQYF. The CDR3 DNA is TGTGCCAGCAGCCCAACGACGGGGAGCCACGAGCAGTACTTC.

This clone was counted between two and nine times. This chain uses TRBV7-6 with TRBJ1-1; tentative D call: TRBD1 (5 bases). CDR3 length: 17 amino acids. Germline V gene data show CDR1 as SGHVS and CDR2 as FNYEAQ. Between the trimmed V and J ends, which lost 5 bases and 3 bases, there was a span of 22 bases. The CDR3 protein is CASSPPSAGRVHTEAFF. CDR3 DNA sequence: TGTGCCAGCAGCCCCCCTTCGGCGGGGCGCGTACACACTGAAGCTTTCTTT.

This clone was recorded a few times. The genes are TRBV28 and TRBJ1-1; 7 bases fit TRBD1. V was pared by 6 bases and J by 6 bases, with 1 base of the junction left unmatched. CDR1 is MDHEN and CDR2 is SYDVKM in the germline V gene. The CDR3 has 11 residues. The CDR3 here is CASSDRAEAFF. The CDR3 region has the DNA TGTGCCAGCAGCGACAGGGCTGAAGCTTTCTTT.

This rearrangement joins TRBV7-2 to TRBJ2-2; no firm D call. The V and J ends lost 5 bases and 6 bases respectively, with 4 bases between them. This CDR3 is 11 amino acids long. Germline V CDR1 and CDR2: SGHTA, FQGNSA. The CDR3 region has the DNA TGTGCCAGCAGCCCCTCCGGGGAGCTGTTTTTT. Residues: CASSPSGELFF.

The chain recombines TRBV10-3 with TRBJ2-1, with D hard to call. Germline CDR1 reads ENHRY; CDR2 reads SYGVKD. This CDR3 spans 13 amino acids. Trimming removed 6 bases from V and 5 bases from J, with 11 bases in between. CDR3 protein: CAISGDTHNEQFF. The DNA for the CDR3 is TGTGCCATCAGCGGTGACACTCACAATGAGCAGTTCTTC.

J is TRBJ1-2 and V is TRBV5-6, with TRBD1 matching over 8 bases. CDR1 and CDR2 (germline): SGHDT, YYEEEE. V shed 3 bases, J shed 8 bases, and the junction held 6 bases outside the gene matches. The CDR3 has 13 amino acids. The chain's CDR3 is CASSSRTGNGYTF. In DNA, the CDR3 is TGTGCCAGCAGCTCGAGGACAGGGAACGGCTACACCTTC.

The CDR3 DNA is TGCGCCAGCAGCTTGAGGCAGGCCTACGAGCAGTACTTC. Translation: CASSLRQAYEQYF. The chain carries TRBV5-1 and TRBJ2-7; the D is unclear. Germline assignment: CDR1 SGHRS and CDR2 YFSETQ. The CDR3 totals 13 residues. With 1 base removed from V and 2 bases from J, the gap between germline ends came to 7 bases.

The V and J genes are TRBV6-5 and TRBJ2-1; 9 positions agree with TRBD2. The germline V gene has CDR1 MNHEY and CDR2 SVGAGI. The CDR3 is made up of 15 amino acids. V was pared by 2 bases and J by 5 bases, with 4 bases of the junction left unmatched. CDR3 coding DNA: TGTGCCAGCAGTTACGAGCCTAGCGGGAACAATGAGCAGTTCTTC. Translation gives CASSYEPSGNNEQFF.

This clone was seen once. The sample holds other DNA sequences that translate to the same CDR3. The J gene is TRBJ2-7, the V gene TRBV7-9; D ambiguous. Per the germline V gene, CDR1 is SEHNR and CDR2 is FQNEAQ (reference sequence). With 5 bases removed from V and 4 bases from J, the gap between germline ends came to 12 bases. The CDR3 totals 13 residues. CDR3 region: CASSPTGGYEQYF. The DNA of the CDR3 is TGTGCCAGCAGCCCTACCGGCGGATACGAGCAGTACTTC.

The chain joins TRBV4-3 to TRBJ2-7, with 9 bases matching TRBD2. This CDR3 contains 19 residues. Germline trimming cut 0 bases from V and 1 base from J; bases unmatched to any gene: 13. Germline assignment: CDR1 LGHNA and CDR2 YSLEER. As DNA, the CDR3 is TGCGCCAGCAGCCAAGATCGATTAGCGGGAGTGTTTGGGTCCTACGAGCAGTACTTC. Its protein is CASSQDRLAGVFGSYEQYF.

The gene calls are TRBV19 and TRBJ1-5; 7 bases align to TRBD1. The germline V gene has CDR1 LNHDA and CDR2 SQIVND (reference sequence). V lost 8 bases and J lost 4; bases outside the gene matches: 11. The CDR3 covers 15 residues. The chain's CDR3 is CASVSRQGRNQPQHF. CDR3 coding DNA: TGTGCCAGTGTGTCAAGACAGGGAAGAAATCAGCCCCAGCATTTT.

The chain carries TRBV9 and TRBJ1-2; D may be TRBD1 (6 bases). The CDR3 consists of 13 residues. Germline CDR1 SGDLS, CDR2 YYNGEE. V gave up 1 base and J gave up 7 bases, with 11 bases separating them. CDR3 in amino acids: CASSVQGLGGYTF. The CDR3 region has the DNA TGTGCCAGCAGCGTACAGGGGCTGGGTGGCTACACCTTC.

This clone has just a few counts. The chain links TRBV4-2 to TRBJ2-7; 8 nucleotides match TRBD2. This CDR3 spans 14 amino acids. From germline, CDR1 is LGHNA and CDR2 YNFKEQ. V trimming: 0 bases; J trimming: 7 bases; junction bases outside the gene matches: 5. DNA for the CDR3: TGTGCCAGCAGCCAAGATCGACTAGCGAGAGAGCAGTACTTC. It encodes CASSQDRLAREQYF.

J is TRBJ1-1 and V is TRBV9; D not certain. V lost 3 bases and J 1 base, leaving 10 bases between the germline ends. CDR1 is SGDLS, CDR2 YYNGEE, per germline. The CDR3 extends over 14 amino acids. CDR3 coding DNA: TGTGCCAGCAGCGCCGAACAGAGGAACACTGAAGCTTTCTTT. Translating it yields CASSAEQRNTEAFF.

V gene TRBV6-6 combines with J gene TRBJ2-2, with 9 bases aligning to TRBD2. CDR3 size: 15 residues. Germline CDR1 reads MNHNY; CDR2 reads SVGAGI (reference sequence). Losses at the gene ends were 7 bases for V and 4 bases for J; bases not matched to a gene: 7. CDR3 DNA: TGTGCCAGCACTGAAAGCGGGGGGAGCACCGGGGAGCTGTTTTTT. Amino acid sequence: CASTESGGSTGELFF.

This clone was seen a handful of times. The genes are TRBV27 and TRBJ2-7; 7 bases match TRBD1. The CDR3 length is 14 residues. Germline values: CDR1 MNHEY, CDR2 SMNVEV (reference sequence). With V trimmed by 3 bases and J by 6 bases, 8 bases remained unmatched. CDR3: CASSFRDSWSEQYF. The DNA for the CDR3 is TGTGCCAGCAGTTTCCGGGACAGCTGGTCCGAGCAGTACTTC.

This clone showed up just a few times. CDR3 region: CSVDRGVQETQYF. DNA for the CDR3: TGCAGCGTTGACAGGGGAGTGCAAGAGACCCAGTACTTC. The J gene is TRBJ2-5, the V gene TRBV29-1, with D perhaps matching TRBD1 (6 bases). V lost 3 bases and J lost 2, with 10 bases in between. The V gene's germline CDR1 is SQVTM and CDR2 ANQGSEA. This CDR3 has 13 amino acids.

A few counts support this clone. The gene calls are TRBV2 and TRBJ2-3; possible D gene TRBD2, 6 bases. Trimming took 6 bases from V and 6 from J, leaving 16 bases between them. Germline V CDR1 and CDR2: SNHLY, FYNNEI. CDR3 length equals 14 residues. CDR3 sequence (DNA): TGTGCCAGCAGAGGCGGGACTTCGTCGGATACGCAGTATTTT. This gives the protein CASRGGTSSDTQYF.

This clone appeared a few times. Other DNA sequences from this sample encode an identical CDR3 as well. The chain carries TRBV5-1 and TRBJ1-6; TRBD1 aligns across 7 bases. V gave up 0 bases and J gave up 7 bases; unmatched junction bases: 1. The germline V gene has CDR1 SGHRS and CDR2 YFSETQ. The CDR3 totals 14 residues. The CDR3 DNA is TGCGCCAGCAGCTTGGACAGGGGAAATTCACCCCTCCACTTT. Residues: CASSLDRGNSPLHF.

This clone was observed a handful of times. V and J are TRBV27 and TRBJ2-7; possibly TRBD1 for D (5 bases). V lost 6 bases, J lost 0 bases, and 18 bases lay in between. This CDR3 is 16 amino acids long. Germline V lookup: CDR1 MNHEY, CDR2 SMNVEV (reference sequence). The CDR3 here is CASSPQPGLISYEQYF. CDR3 nucleotides: TGTGCCAGCAGCCCGCAACCAGGGCTGATCTCCTACGAGCAGTACTTC.

This chain links TRBV5-4 with TRBJ2-1, with 9 bases fitting TRBD1. Unmatched junction bases numbered 6, after V lost 2 bases and J lost 15 bases. Germline V gene lookup returns CDR1 SGHNT and CDR2 YYREEE (reference sequence). The CDR3 length is 12 residues. The CDR3 nucleotides read TGTGCCAGCAGCTTTAACAGGGGGCAGGTGTTCTTC. The encoded protein is CASSFNRGQVFF. Complete variable domain (other parts from reference TRBV5-4 and TRBJ2-1): ETGVTQSPTHLIKTRGQQVTLRCSSQSGHNTVSWYQQALGQGPQFIFQYYREEENGRGNFPPRFSGLQFPNYSSELNVNALELDDSALYLCASSFNRGQVFFGPGTRLTVL.

The table lists this clone with a few counts. The chain couples TRBV27 to TRBJ2-2; D is unclear. Germline loops: CDR1 MNHEY, CDR2 SMNVEV (reference sequence). V lost 3 bases and J 6 bases, leaving 2 bases between the germline ends. The CDR3 is made up of 11 amino acids. The DNA of the CDR3 is TGTGCCAGCAGTTTCGCCGGGGAGCTGTTTTTT. Translating gives CASSFAGELFF.

The sample holds a few counts of this clone. The V call is TRBV27, the J call TRBJ1-4; 8 positions match TRBD1. V was pared by 9 bases and J by 8 bases, with 5 bases of the junction left unmatched. The CDR3 totals 12 residues. Germline V gene lookup returns CDR1 MNHEY and CDR2 SMNVEV (reference sequence). CDR3 sequence (DNA): TGTGCCAGGGACAGGGAAGAGGAAAAACTGTTTTTT. Protein product: CARDREEEKLFF.

This clone has just a few counts. CDR3 sequence (DNA): TGTGCCACTACCTCAGGGGAGAGGACAGATACGCAGTATTTT. It yields the protein CATTSGERTDTQYF. The genes are TRBV19 and TRBJ2-3, with D tentatively TRBD1 (6 bases). This CDR3 region has 14 residues. Looked up from germline, CDR1 is LNHDA and CDR2 is SQIVND (reference sequence). Trimming removed 10 bases from V and 3 bases from J, with 17 bases in between. The full variable domain, its missing parts supplied by reference TRBV19 and TRBJ2-3, is DGGITQSPKYLFRKEGQNVTLSCEQNLNHDAMYWYRQDPGQGLRLIYYSQIVNDFQKGDIAEGYSVSREKKESFPLTVTSAQKNPTAFYLCATTSGERTDTQYFGPGTRLTVL.

The sample holds a few counts of this clone. The chain links TRBV2 to TRBJ2-5; 10 bases agree with TRBD1. The CDR3 consists of 14 residues. With 6 bases clipped from V and 2 bases from J, the junction kept 3 bases outside the gene matches. Germline-derived CDR1 and CDR2 are SNHLY and FYNNEI. CDR3 in amino acids: CASRDRGGQETQYF. CDR3 coding DNA: TGTGCCAGCAGGGACAGGGGGGGGCAAGAGACCCAGTACTTC.